Listed below are T cell receptor beta chains from one sample, sequenced in a study of cytomegalovirus exposure and HLA in healthy donors. The table came from immunoSEQ multiplex PCR; TCRdb's copy has only in-frame clones and leaves some out. The repertoire includes roughly 180,000 clones, 70% to 90% of them detected once, and 4.8% sits in the top ten. Material for sequencing was PBMCs. These receptors came from a girl aged 10 to 17 in good health and CMV-seropositive. Each CDR3 is given with its conserved first and last residue. D genes are given only for firm matches. Size is omitted from some rows. Given values are once, few, many or a class for expanded clones.

D | J | size | V | CDR3 | DNA
- | TRBJ1-2 | - | TRBV6-5 | CASSYSWGENYGYTF | TGTGCCAGCAGTTACAGCTGGGGGGAAAACTATGGCTACACCTTC
- | TRBJ1-2 | few | TRBV19 | CASSMGDYYGYTF | TGTGCCAGTAGTATGGGGGACTACTATGGCTACACCTTC
TRBD1 | TRBJ1-2 | few | TRBV7-3 | CASSSPGQGSDGYTF | TGTGCCAGCAGCTCACCGGGACAGGGAAGTGACGGCTACACCTTC
- | TRBJ1-5 | - | TRBV2 | CASREDSYQPQHF | TGTGCCAGCAGAGAAGACAGTTATCAGCCCCAGCATTTT
TRBD2 | TRBJ2-2 | - | TRBV7-3 | CASSLLAGGNGELFF | TGTGCCAGCAGCTTATTGGCGGGGGGTAACGGGGAGCTGTTTTTT
TRBD1 | TRBJ1-1 | - | TRBV5-1 | CATSPGTGNTEAFF | TGCGCCACCAGCCCCGGGACAGGGAACACTGAAGCTTTCTTT
- | TRBJ2-7 | - | TRBV4-1 | CASSQDRTEVYEQYF | TGCGCCAGCAGCCAAGATCGGACAGAAGTCTACGAGCAGTACTTC
TRBD1 | TRBJ2-2 | - | TRBV13 | CASSVVDRVGTGELFF | TGTGCCAGCAGCGTCGTTGACAGGGTGGGGACCGGGGAGCTGTTTTTT
TRBD1 | TRBJ2-7 | - | TRBV5-1 | CASSPGTGEYEQYF | TGCGCCAGCAGTCCCGGGACAGGAGAATACGAGCAGTACTTC
- | TRBJ2-7 | - | TRBV7-2 | CASNPGADAGEQYF | TGTGCCAGCAACCCTGGAGCAGACGCGGGGGAGCAGTACTTC
TRBD1 | TRBJ2-7 | once | TRBV7-9 | CASSPRDRASYEQYF | TGTGCCAGCAGCCCCCGGGACAGGGCTTCTTACGAGCAGTACTTC
TRBD1 | TRBJ2-5 | - | TRBV19 | CASSIAGQQETQYF | TGTGCCAGTAGTATAGCGGGACAGCAAGAGACCCAGTACTTC
- | TRBJ2-3 | - | TRBV7-9 | CASSLTVFGGGKSDTQYF | TGTGCCAGCAGCTTAACCGTCTTTGGGGGCGGTAAATCGGATACGCAGTATTTT
TRBD1 | TRBJ1-1 | - | TRBV10-3 | CAISHGQGGNTEAFF | TGTGCCATCAGCCACGGACAGGGGGGGAACACTGAAGCTTTCTTT
TRBD1 | TRBJ2-5 | - | TRBV19 | CASSTTGGAEETQYF | TGTGCCAGTAGTACTACAGGGGGCGCGGAAGAGACCCAGTACTTC
TRBD1 | TRBJ1-1 | - | TRBV5-1 | CASSLGGRWTEAFF | TGCGCCAGCAGCTTAGGGGGCCGTTGGACTGAAGCTTTCTTT
TRBD1 | TRBJ1-2 | - | TRBV6-5 | CASRQGASYGYTF | TGTGCCAGCAGACAGGGGGCATCCTATGGCTACACCTTC
TRBD1 | TRBJ2-3 | - | TRBV4-1 | CASSHINDRGVFRDTQYF | TGCGCCAGCAGCCACATAAATGACAGGGGGGTATTCCGAGATACGCAGTATTTT
TRBD1 | TRBJ2-3 | - | TRBV10-1 | CASRAGQGDTDTQYF | TGCGCCAGCAGAGCGGGACAGGGGGACACAGATACGCAGTATTTT
TRBD2 | TRBJ2-1 | - | TRBV5-1 | CASSPWTSGGVYNEQFF | TGCGCCAGCAGTCCCTGGACTAGCGGGGGCGTTTACAATGAGCAGTTCTTC
- | TRBJ2-7 | - | TRBV11-2 | CASSWGAYEQYF | TGTGCCAGCAGCTGGGGGGCCTACGAGCAGTACTTC
- | TRBJ1-1 | - | TRBV14 | CASSHTDSRNTEAFF | TGTGCCAGCAGTCATACTGACAGTAGGAACACTGAAGCTTTCTTT
- | TRBJ1-6 | - | TRBV14 | CASSQSVGGPLHF | TGTGCCAGCAGCCAGTCTGTCGGCGGTCCCCTCCACTTT
TRBD1 | TRBJ2-1 | - | TRBV6-1 | CASSEGGRGREGEQFF | TGTGCCAGCAGTGAAGGCGGTAGGGGGCGCGAAGGTGAGCAGTTCTTC